The clone carrying this TCR beta chain turned up a few times. The target antigen is unknown. The entry originates in a study of T cells after yellow fever vaccination. The CDR3 is made up of 12 amino acids. Between the trimmed V and J ends, which lost 6 bases and 1 base, there was a span of 6 bases. The study made its TCR cDNA through 5'RACE template switching. That step introduced a universal primer site along with UMIs. MiXCR was run by TCRdb on the 5' RACE reads, yielding one entry per CDR3 protein. There are a few hundred thousand distinct CDR3 sequences in the sample; 3% to 4.5% occur only once, and less than 25% lies in the top ten. General study results and limits: A small proportion of clonotypes was detected in both the CD4 and CD8 compartments. Abundant contaminating clonotypes from the bulk population could appear in FACS-sorted repertoires.

The sequence was obtained from a man between 18 and 35 years old who received the YFV17D yellow fever vaccine. The chain is built from TRBV12-3 or TRBV12-4 and TRBJ1-2, with D uncertain. The sequencing here drew on PBMCs, taken 5 days after the yellow fever booster vaccination. CDR3 residues: CASSALNYGYTF. The CDR3 DNA reads TGTGCCAGCAGCGCACTTAACTATGGCTACACCTTC.